This entry features one TCR beta chain sequence. What it binds is unknown. The sample is drawn from a study of cytomegalovirus exposure and HLA in healthy donors. Study-wide background: When 300 to 500 donors were genotyped, roughly 78% of them were found to fall in the Caucasian-associated ancestry cluster.

Germline CDR1 is SGHVS and CDR2 is FQNEAQ. The CDR3 totals 15 residues. V shed 0 bases and J shed 7 bases, with 15 bases lying between them. PCR primers comprised 60 Vbeta and 13 Jbeta primers. TCRdb keeps only in-frame clones here, not all; method: immunoSEQ multiplex PCR. Found here are some 160,000 clones, over 75% of them singletons; the top ten hold roughly 0.5%. Study-level results: Later analysis identified a missense DCLRE1C variant that was linked to TCR beta V- and J-gene trimming. HLA restriction was apparent for most CMV-associated TCR beta chains in a later analysis.

This TCR was sampled from a woman aged 50 to 65 in good health and CMV-seronegative. The chain combines TRBV7-8 with TRBJ1-2, with D perhaps TRBD1 (6 bases). Sequencing was carried out using PBMCs. In nucleotides, the CDR3 is TGTGCCAGCAGCTTAGCGGTACAGGGCTTTGGTGGCTACACCTTC. It codes for CASSLAVQGFGGYTF. The full variable domain, completed using reference TRBV7-8 and TRBJ1-2, is GAGVSQSPRYKVAKRGQDVALRCDPISGHVSLFWYQQALGQGPEFLTYFQNEAQLDKSGLPSDRFFAERPEGSVSTLKIQRTQQEDSAVYLCASSLAVQGFGGYTFGSGTRLTVV.